These 19 T cell receptor beta chains came from one sample sequenced in a study of T cell responses to AZD1222 COVID-19 vaccine. The protocol was immunoSEQ multiplex PCR, while the TCRdb copy is restricted to in-frame clones and leaves out a portion. Of fewer than 200,000 clones listed, about 87% are singletons. The source material was peripheral blood, sampled on day 0 of AZD1222 vaccination. These receptors all stem from an adult in good health.

This clone was seen just once. The chain links TRBV14 to TRBJ2-4; maybe TRBD2 (5 bases). The CDR3 has 13 residues. CDR1 SGHDN and CDR2 FVKESK come from the germline V gene. V was trimmed by 3 bases and J by 2 bases, leaving 5 bases between them. The CDR3 is CASSHGTKNIQYF. CDR3 nucleotide sequence: TGTGCCAGCAGCCACGGGACCAAAAACATTCAGTACTTC.

V gene TRBV9 combines with J gene TRBJ1-1, with D possibly being TRBD1 (6 bases). Trimming removed 3 bases at V and 4 bases at J, with 16 bases between. Germline-derived CDR1 and CDR2 are SGDLS and YYNGEE. The CDR3 length is 15 residues. CDR3 nucleotides: TGTGCCAGCAGCGCCCACAGGGAAGGGGTCACTGAAGCTTTCTTT. Translating it yields CASSAHREGVTEAFF.

This clone was observed a single time. This rearrangement joins TRBV24-1 to TRBJ2-1; D is possibly TRBD2 (5 bases). This CDR3 spans 18 amino acids. Germline lookup yields CDR1 KGHDR and CDR2 SFDVKD. Trimming shortened V by 4 bases and J by 2 bases, and 20 bases separated the two germline ends. This CDR3 reads CATSDPERPSSTYNEQFF. CDR3 sequence (DNA): TGTGCCACCAGTGACCCCGAGCGCCCTAGCTCTACCTACAATGAGCAGTTCTTC.

V is TRBV2 and J is TRBJ1-2, with TRBD1 matching 10 bases. With V trimmed by 0 bases and J by 5 bases, 9 bases remained unmatched. Per the germline V gene, CDR1 is SNHLY and CDR2 is FYNNEI. The CDR3 covers 17 residues. The CDR3 DNA reads as TGTGCCAGCAGTGAAGCGCTTCCGGGACAGGGGATGTATGGCTACACCTTC. Protein: CASSEALPGQGMYGYTF.

The genes are TRBV3-1 (or the pseudogene TRBV3-2) and TRBJ1-6; 9 bases line up with TRBD1. This CDR3 is built from 14 residues. V lost 1 base, J lost 14 bases, and 6 bases stayed unmatched. Germline V lookup: CDR1 LGHDT, CDR2 YNNKEL (reference sequence). CDR3: CASSQAVRDRALHF. DNA of the CDR3: TGTGCCAGCAGCCAAGCCGTCCGGGACAGGGCCCTCCACTTT.

CDR3 residues: CASSSGYGYTF. The CDR3 DNA follows: TGTGCCAGCAGCTCAGGCTATGGCTACACCTTC. The chain has TRBV12-3 or TRBV12-4 and TRBJ1-2; D unclear. The V gene lost 6 bases and the J gene lost 4 bases, with 6 bases spanning the gap. The CDR3 consists of 11 residues.

This clone occurred once. This chain links TRBV6-6 with TRBJ1-4; tentatively, D is TRBD1 (5 bases). Germline V gene sequence: CDR1 MNHNY, CDR2 SVGAGI (reference sequence). Trimming took off 6 bases at V and 8 bases at J, with 10 bases between the two ends. The CDR3 extends over 12 amino acids. The CDR3 nucleotides are TGTGCCAGCAGCCACTGGGGGGAAAAACTGTTTTTT. Its translation is CASSHWGEKLFF.

The chain recombines TRBV29-1 with TRBJ1-2; the match to TRBD1 covers 8 bases. V was clipped by 7 bases and J by 3 bases; unmatched bases: 7. Germline loops: CDR1 SQVTM, CDR2 ANQGSEA. CDR3 length equals 13 residues. The CDR3, as DNA: TGCAGCGCTGGCAGGGGGCTCGACTATGGCTACACCTTC. Translation: CSAGRGLDYGYTF.

The V call is TRBV27, the J call TRBJ2-7, with 10 bases matching TRBD2. The CDR3 extends over 15 amino acids. CDR1 is MNHEY and CDR2 is SMNVEV in the germline V gene (reference sequence). V gave up 6 bases and J gave up 4 bases; unmatched junction bases: 9. This CDR3 reads CASSPRLAGVYEQYF. For the CDR3, the DNA is TGTGCCAGCAGCCCACGGCTAGCGGGGGTTTACGAGCAGTACTTC.

The CDR3 protein is CASSLVAVRAQDQPQHF. DNA of the CDR3: TGTGCCAGCAGCTTGGTGGCTGTGAGGGCCCAAGATCAGCCCCAGCATTTT. The rearrangement uses TRBV5-8 and TRBJ1-5; no definite D call. Germline V gene sequence: CDR1 SGHTS, CDR2 YDEGEE. The length of the CDR3 is 17 residues. V gave up 0 bases and J gave up 5 bases, with 18 bases separating them.

This clone was seen only once. The chain joins TRBV27 to TRBJ2-7; TRBD1 aligns across 7 bases. Trimming cost V 6 bases and J 4 bases; bases outside gene matches: 12. CDR1 and CDR2 from the germline V gene are MNHEY and SMNVEV (reference sequence). The CDR3 contains 15 residues. This chain's CDR3 is CASRGVGTELYEQYF. The CDR3 DNA is TGTGCCAGCAGGGGGGTCGGGACAGAACTTTACGAGCAGTACTTC.

DNA for the CDR3: TGCGCCAGCAGCTTGGCATCGGGGACAGGACTTATTATCACAGATACGCAGTATTTT. Its protein is CASSLASGTGLIITDTQYF. This rearrangement joins TRBV5-1 to TRBJ2-3; 8 positions match TRBD1. Germline V gene data show CDR1 as SGHRS and CDR2 as YFSETQ. CDR3 size: 19 residues. V was pared by 0 bases and J by 2 bases, with 14 bases of the junction left unmatched.

The chain joins TRBV5-4 to TRBJ2-3; D perhaps matches TRBD1 (6 bases). CDR3 size: 18 residues. From germline, CDR1 is SGHNT and CDR2 YYREEE (reference sequence). V shed 0 bases and J shed 4 bases, with 21 bases lying between them. The CDR3 spells CASSLVARGPSYPDTQYF. The CDR3 nucleotides read TGTGCCAGCAGCTTGGTGGCCAGGGGACCTTCCTATCCAGATACGCAGTATTTT.

The chain is built from TRBV2 and TRBJ1-5, with 7 bases that match TRBD1. Germline CDR1 is SNHLY and CDR2 is FYNNEI. CDR3 size: 14 residues. Unmatched junction bases numbered 4, after V lost 5 bases and J lost 3 bases. The CDR3 region is CASSWGQTNQPQHF. The DNA of the CDR3 is TGTGCCAGCAGTTGGGGACAGACCAATCAGCCCCAGCATTTT.

The rearrangement uses TRBV25-1 and TRBJ2-5; D might be TRBD1 or TRBD2, each matching 5 bases. The CDR3 covers 14 residues. In germline, CDR1 is MGHDK, CDR2 SYGVNS. V shed 6 bases and J shed 5 bases, with 16 bases lying between them. In DNA form, the CDR3 reads TGTGCCAGCAGCTATGGGGGTCCGGGGGAGACCCAGTACTTC. This encodes CASSYGGPGETQYF.

V usage is TRBV28 and J usage is TRBJ2-5, with D uncertain. Deletions cut 2 bases from V and 4 bases from J, with 8 bases between. CDR1 and CDR2 (germline): MDHEN, SYDVKM. The CDR3 totals 13 residues. The CDR3 is CASSLIPAETQYF. The CDR3 DNA follows: TGTGCCAGCAGTTTAATCCCCGCAGAGACCCAGTACTTC.

This clone was recorded many times. Other DNA sequences within the sample encode an identical CDR3. The chain's CDR3 is CASSQDLTVQETQYF. CDR3 bases: TGCGCCAGCAGCCAAGATTTGACAGTCCAAGAGACCCAGTACTTC. The rearrangement uses TRBV4-1 and TRBJ2-5; a weak D match, TRBD1 (5 bases). This CDR3 has 15 residues. Germline CDR1 MGHRA, CDR2 YSYEKL. V lost 0 bases to trimming and J lost 1 base, with 9 bases between them.

The chain carries TRBV10-2 and TRBJ1-5, with D possibly matching TRBD1 (6 bases). CDR1 WSHSY and CDR2 SAAADI come from the germline V gene. This CDR3 is 15 amino acids long. Trimming removed 0 bases at V and 7 bases at J, with 13 bases between. The CDR3 here is CASSESQGSRQPQHF. In DNA form, the CDR3 reads TGCGCCAGCAGTGAGTCGCAGGGGTCAAGGCAGCCCCAGCATTTT.

The rearrangement uses TRBV19 and TRBJ2-4; D might be TRBD1 (6 bases). The CDR3 runs 15 residues. V dropped 5 bases and J dropped 0 bases, with 11 bases sitting between them. Germline V gene sequence: CDR1 LNHDA, CDR2 SQIVND (reference sequence). In DNA, the CDR3 is TGTGCCAGTAGTTCCGGACAGCTAGCCAAAAACATTCAGTACTTC. It is translated as CASSSGQLAKNIQYF.